A selection of T cell receptor beta chains follows, all from one sample in a study of blood T cell repertoires in COVID-19. Profiled with immunoSEQ multiplex PCR; TCRdb holds only in-frame clones, not every one. The sample lists some 93,000 clones, 75% to 90% occurring once. Sequenced: peripheral blood. The receptors come from a woman of 80 years or more with acute or convalescent COVID-19. CDR3s include the opening cysteine and the closing phenylalanine or tryptophan. A D gene is named only where the DNA matches it firmly. Rows may omit the clone size; those that give it use once, few, many or a size class.

CASSLNRGNEQFF,TGTGCCAGCAGCTTAAACCGGGGTAATGAGCAGTTCTTC,-,TRBJ2-1,TRBV7-3,-
CASSPVQGLEAFF,TGTGCCAGCTCACCTGTCCAGGGCCTTGAAGCTTTCTTT,once,TRBJ1-1,TRBV18,-
CASSVAPRVGGGNTIYF,TGTGCCAGCAGCGTAGCTCCGAGGGTGGGGGGTGGAAACACCATATATTTT,-,TRBJ1-3,TRBV9,-
CASSSSGQVPYEQYF,TGTGCCAGCAGTTCCTCAGGACAGGTCCCCTACGAGCAGTACTTC,-,TRBJ2-7,TRBV28,TRBD1
CASSQPVNMNTEAFF,TGTGCCAGCAGTCAACCCGTAAACATGAACACTGAAGCTTTCTTT,-,TRBJ1-1,TRBV28,-
CASRGQGKNGYTF,TGTGCCAGTAGGGGACAGGGGAAAAATGGCTACACCTTC,-,TRBJ1-2,TRBV19,TRBD1
CASSKGQGAGGANVLTF,TGTGCCAGCAGCAAGGGACAGGGGGCCGGAGGGGCCAACGTCCTGACTTTC,-,TRBJ2-6,TRBV2,TRBD1
CASSQRTGGALGYTF,TGCGCCAGCAGCCAGAGGACAGGGGGCGCGTTGGGCTACACCTTC,-,TRBJ1-2,TRBV5-1,TRBD1
CASSFGQVGYGYTF,TGTGCCAGCAGTTTTGGACAGGTGGGCTATGGCTACACCTTC,-,TRBJ1-2,TRBV28,TRBD1
CSVGGGPASTDTQYF,TGCAGCGTCGGGGGGGGGCCAGCGAGCACAGATACGCAGTATTTT,-,TRBJ2-3,TRBV29-1,TRBD2
CASSIPGQGDGYTF,TGTGCCAGTAGTATCCCGGGACAGGGCGATGGCTACACCTTC,-,TRBJ1-2,TRBV19,TRBD1
CASSPGLGTGTYEQYF,TGTGCCAGCAGCCCTGGCCTGGGAACAGGGACCTACGAGCAGTACTTC,-,TRBJ2-7,TRBV7-9,-
CASGRGTGNTYEQYF,TGTGCTAGTGGCCGGGGAACAGGGAATACCTACGAGCAGTACTTC,-,TRBJ2-7,TRBV12-5,-
CASSGGGTYNEQFF,TGTGCCAGCAGTGGGGGGGGCACCTACAATGAGCAGTTCTTC,-,TRBJ2-1,TRBV6-2/TRBV6-3,-
CASSRGGQPQHF,TGTGCCAGCAGCCGAGGGGGACAGCCCCAGCATTTT,-,TRBJ1-5,TRBV7-2,-
CASSISGAGVNTEAFF,TGTGCCAGCAGCATCTCTGGGGCAGGGGTGAACACTGAAGCTTTCTTT,-,TRBJ1-1,TRBV7-9,-
CASSLRTSEAFF,TGTGCCAGCAGTTTACGGACAAGTGAAGCTTTCTTT,few,TRBJ1-1,TRBV12-3/TRBV12-4,-
CASSFAENTEAFF,TGCGCCAGCAGCTTTGCAGAAAACACTGAAGCTTTCTTT,-,TRBJ1-1,TRBV5-1,-
CASSLARVAGGPGYF,TGTGCCAGCAGCTTAGCGCGGGTAGCGGGGGGGCCGGGGTACTTC,-,TRBJ2-5,TRBV7-2,TRBD2
CASRGDSYEQYF,TGTGCCAGCAGAGGGGACAGCTACGAGCAGTACTTC,-,TRBJ2-7,TRBV6-5,TRBD1
CASSPDSSRTEAFF,TGCGCCAGCAGCCCGGACAGTTCGAGGACTGAAGCTTTCTTT,-,TRBJ1-1,TRBV5-1,-
CASRDRGTGELFF,TGTGCCAGCAGAGACAGGGGGACCGGGGAGCTGTTTTTT,-,TRBJ2-2,TRBV2,TRBD1
CASSYPLEGAYNEQFF,TGTGCCAGCAGTTACCCTCTTGAGGGGGCCTACAATGAGCAGTTCTTC,-,TRBJ2-1,TRBV6-6,-
CASILDLYAAFF,TGTGCCAGTATTCTAGACCTTTACGCGGCTTTCTTT,-,TRBJ1-1,TRBV19,-
CASSVDRGNEQFF,TGTGCCAGCAGCGTAGATCGCGGCAATGAGCAGTTCTTC,-,TRBJ2-1,TRBV9,-
CATSEPSRPQTQYF,TGTGCCACCAGTGAACCTAGCCGTCCCCAGACCCAGTACTTC,-,TRBJ2-5,TRBV24-1,-
CASSEIRGTEAFF,TGTGCCAGCAGTGAAATCCGGGGCACTGAAGCTTTCTTT,once,TRBJ1-1,TRBV2,-
CASGQDKTDTQYF,TGTGCCAGCGGACAGGATAAGACAGATACGCAGTATTTT,-,TRBJ2-3,TRBV12-3/TRBV12-4,TRBD1
CASGQGSNQPQHF,TGTGCCAGTGGACAGGGTAGCAATCAGCCCCAGCATTTT,-,TRBJ1-5,TRBV19,TRBD1
CASSADISSGANVLTF,TGTGCCAGCAGCGCCGACATATCTTCTGGGGCCAACGTCCTGACTTTC,-,TRBJ2-6,TRBV9,-
CASSAGLAARSGELFF,TGTGCCAGCAGCGCCGGACTAGCGGCTAGGAGCGGGGAGCTGTTTTTT,-,TRBJ2-2,TRBV7-2,TRBD2
CASSRQGNTGELFF,TGTGCCAGCAGCCGACAGGGAAACACCGGGGAGCTGTTTTTT,-,TRBJ2-2,TRBV2,TRBD1
CAISQRAKMETVQYF,TGTGCCATCAGTCAGCGGGCGAAGATGGAAACAGTGCAGTACTTC,-,TRBJ2-7,TRBV10-3,-
CASSAQSAGSEQFF,TGTGCCAGCAGCGCCCAAAGCGCTGGCAGTGAGCAGTTCTTC,-,TRBJ2-1,TRBV9,-
CASSLTGTAFF,TGTGCCAGCAGCCTGACAGGGACTGCTTTCTTT,-,TRBJ1-1,TRBV11-3,TRBD1
CASRKTGTGGYTF,TGTGCCAGCAGAAAGACAGGGACGGGTGGCTACACCTTC,-,TRBJ1-2,TRBV6-4,TRBD1
CASSVGQNYGYTF,TGTGCCAGCAGCGTAGGACAGAACTATGGCTACACCTTC,-,TRBJ1-2,TRBV9,-
CASSLAGEFYNEQFF,TGCGCCAGCAGCCTAGCGGGGGAGTTCTACAATGAGCAGTTCTTC,-,TRBJ2-1,TRBV4-1,TRBD2
CASREEGNSPLHF,TGTGCCAGTAGAGAGGAGGGAAATTCACCCCTCCACTTT,-,TRBJ1-6,TRBV19,-
CASSNRDSIYASSYEQYF,TGTGCCAGCAGCAACCGGGACTCGATCTATGCAAGCTCCTACGAGCAGTACTTC,-,TRBJ2-7,TRBV5-5,-
CASSEYGTTFF,TGTGCCAGCAGTGAATATGGGACAACGTTTTTT,-,TRBJ1-4,TRBV6-1,-
CASSVGLAGGLTDTQYF,TGTGCCAGCAGCGTTGGACTAGCGGGGGGGCTAACAGATACGCAGTATTTT,-,TRBJ2-3,TRBV9,TRBD2
CASSLTQTPPGGWRDYGYTF,TGTGCCAGCAGTTTAACCCAGACCCCACCCGGTGGGTGGAGGGACTATGGCTACACCTTC,few,TRBJ1-2,TRBV28,-
CASSACTWDRGPHEQYF,TGTGCCAGCAGCGCTTGTACTTGGGACAGGGGGCCCCACGAGCAGTACTTC,-,TRBJ2-7,TRBV9,TRBD1
CASSLGQLNEKLFF,TGTGCCAGCAGCTTGGGACAGTTGAATGAAAAACTGTTTTTT,-,TRBJ1-4,TRBV7-9,TRBD1
CASSQEGGSKNIQYF,TGTGCCAGCAGCCAAGAGGGAGGGTCCAAAAACATTCAGTACTTC,-,TRBJ2-4,TRBV4-2,TRBD2
CSASDRVKRAEAFF,TGCAGTGCTAGTGACAGGGTAAAACGCGCTGAAGCTTTCTTT,-,TRBJ1-1,TRBV20-1,TRBD1
CASSLNPGGVSGELFF,TGTGCCAGCAGCTTAAACCCGGGGGGAGTGTCCGGGGAGCTGTTTTTT,-,TRBJ2-2,TRBV7-2,TRBD2
CASSRGLAGSRTDTQYF,TGTGCCAGCAGCCGGGGACTAGCGGGTTCTCGGACAGATACGCAGTATTTT,-,TRBJ2-3,TRBV7-9,TRBD2
CASSLPDREATEAFF,TGCGCCAGCAGCTTGCCCGACAGGGAGGCCACTGAAGCTTTCTTT,once,TRBJ1-1,TRBV5-1,TRBD1
CASSADQRGPGELFF,TGTGCCAGCAGCGCCGACCAGCGGGGCCCCGGGGAGCTGTTTTTT,-,TRBJ2-2,TRBV9,TRBD2